This T cell receptor (beta chain) was sequenced in a study of human T cells and chemical hapten exposure. Indicated time point: patch test 2, 6 weeks after DPC sensitization. Treatment given: therapeutic diphenylcyclopropenone sensitization with weekly scalp DPC. Original processing notes: Per sample, the median was around 100,000 TCRs, with values from roughly 23,000 to 640,000. TCRdb re-called the RACE reads through MiXCR, storing one row per CDR3 protein. For this entry, the V and J calls and clone size follow TCRdb and not the study's own pipeline. The sample holds 70,000 to 90,000 distinct CDR3 sequences, about 10% seen once. CDR1 is MDHEN, CDR2 SYDVKM, per germline. There are 13 residues in the CDR3. Concerning this clonotype: The germline gene is not matched at one end of the junction; a read error may be the cause.

This chain uses TRBV28 with TRBJ2-1, with 13 bases that match TRBD2. The clonotype was recovered from a woman between 45 and 65 years old with alopecia areata. Some clones in this sample may be carry-over from other donors' samples. This specimen consisted of whole blood, obtained in connection with sensitization to the hapten diphenylcyclopropenone (DPC). CDR3 DNA sequence: TGCGGGACTAGCGGGGCCTCCTACAATGAGCAGTTCTTC. This codes for CGTSGASYNEQFF.